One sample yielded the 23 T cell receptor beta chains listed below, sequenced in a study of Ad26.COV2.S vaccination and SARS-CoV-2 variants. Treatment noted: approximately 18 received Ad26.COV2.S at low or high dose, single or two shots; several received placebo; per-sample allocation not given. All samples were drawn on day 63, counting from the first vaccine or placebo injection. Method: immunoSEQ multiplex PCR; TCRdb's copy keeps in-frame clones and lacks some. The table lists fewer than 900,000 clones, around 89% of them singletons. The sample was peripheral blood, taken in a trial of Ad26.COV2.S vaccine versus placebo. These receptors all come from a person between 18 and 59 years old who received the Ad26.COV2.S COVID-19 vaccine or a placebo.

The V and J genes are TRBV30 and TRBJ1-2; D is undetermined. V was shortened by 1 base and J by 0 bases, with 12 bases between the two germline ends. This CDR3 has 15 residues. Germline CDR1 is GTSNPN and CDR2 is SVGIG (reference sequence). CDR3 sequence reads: CAWSAVGSANYGYTF. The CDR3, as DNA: TGTGCCTGGAGTGCAGTGGGTTCGGCTAACTATGGCTACACCTTC.

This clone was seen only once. The CDR3 DNA is TGTGCCAGCAGCGGCTGGGCTAGCACGAACACCGGGGAGCTGTTTTTT. This codes for CASSGWASTNTGELFF. The V and J genes are TRBV7-9 and TRBJ2-2; D perhaps matches TRBD2 (5 bases). V was cut by 5 bases and J by 0 bases, with 13 bases left in between. CDR1 is SEHNR, CDR2 FQNEAQ, per germline (reference sequence). The CDR3 covers 16 residues.

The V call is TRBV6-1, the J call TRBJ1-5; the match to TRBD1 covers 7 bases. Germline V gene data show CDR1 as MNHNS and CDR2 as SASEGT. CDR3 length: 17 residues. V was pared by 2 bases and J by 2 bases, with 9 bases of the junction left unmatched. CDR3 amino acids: CASSEYPNRGGNQPQHF. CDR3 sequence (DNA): TGTGCCAGCAGTGAATATCCCAACAGGGGTGGCAATCAGCCCCAGCATTTT.

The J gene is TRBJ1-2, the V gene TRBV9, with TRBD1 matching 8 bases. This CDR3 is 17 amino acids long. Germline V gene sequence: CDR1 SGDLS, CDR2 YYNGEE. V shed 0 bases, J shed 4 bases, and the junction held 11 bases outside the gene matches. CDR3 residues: CASSVARSKQGGYGYTF. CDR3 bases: TGTGCCAGCAGCGTAGCCAGGTCCAAACAGGGGGGCTATGGCTACACCTTC.

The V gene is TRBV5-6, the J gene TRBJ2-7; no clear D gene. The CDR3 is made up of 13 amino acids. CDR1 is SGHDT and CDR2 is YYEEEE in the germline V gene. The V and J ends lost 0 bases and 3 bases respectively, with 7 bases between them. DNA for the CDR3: TGTGCCAGCAGCTTGGGGACCCTCTACGAGCAGTACTTC. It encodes CASSLGTLYEQYF.

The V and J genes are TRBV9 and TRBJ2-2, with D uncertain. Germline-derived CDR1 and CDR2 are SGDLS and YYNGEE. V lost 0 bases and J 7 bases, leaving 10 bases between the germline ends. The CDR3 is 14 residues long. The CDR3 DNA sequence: TGTGCCAGCAGCGTAGAGGGTTTCCTCGGGGAGCTGTTTTTT. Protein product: CASSVEGFLGELFF.

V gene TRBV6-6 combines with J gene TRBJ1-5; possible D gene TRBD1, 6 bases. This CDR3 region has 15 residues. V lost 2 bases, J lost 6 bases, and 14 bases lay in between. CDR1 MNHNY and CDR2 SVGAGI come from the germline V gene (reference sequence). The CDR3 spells CASSYEGGGFQPQHF. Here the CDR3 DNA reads TGTGCCAGCAGTTACGAAGGGGGGGGTTTTCAGCCCCAGCATTTT.

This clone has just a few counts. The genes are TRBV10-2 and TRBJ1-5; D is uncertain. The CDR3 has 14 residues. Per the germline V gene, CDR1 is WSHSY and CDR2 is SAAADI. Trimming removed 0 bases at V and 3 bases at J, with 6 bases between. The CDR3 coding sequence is TGCGCCAGCAGTGAGTCGAACCTCAATCAGCCCCAGCATTTT. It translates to CASSESNLNQPQHF.

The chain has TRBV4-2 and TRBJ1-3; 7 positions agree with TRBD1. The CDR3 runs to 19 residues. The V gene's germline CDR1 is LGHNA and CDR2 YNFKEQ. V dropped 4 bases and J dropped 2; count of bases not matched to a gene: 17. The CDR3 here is CASSRNWETGLGAGNTIYF. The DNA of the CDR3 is TGTGCCAGCAGCCGAAATTGGGAGACAGGGTTGGGTGCTGGAAACACCATATATTTT.

The CDR3 sequence: CASSLAFYEQYF. The CDR3 DNA reads as TGTGCCAGCAGTTTAGCTTTCTACGAGCAGTACTTC. The chain couples TRBV28 to TRBJ2-7; D gene uncertain. CDR3 length equals 12 residues. V was clipped by 2 bases and J by 3 bases, with 5 bases between them. CDR1 and CDR2 from the germline V gene are MDHEN and SYDVKM.

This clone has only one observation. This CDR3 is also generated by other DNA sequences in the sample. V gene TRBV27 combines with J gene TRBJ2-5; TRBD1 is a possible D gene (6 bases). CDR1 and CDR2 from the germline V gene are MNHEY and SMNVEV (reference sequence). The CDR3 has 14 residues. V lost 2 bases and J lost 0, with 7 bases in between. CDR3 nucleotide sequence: TGTGCCAGCAGTTTAAGGGGGTACCAAGAGACCCAGTACTTC. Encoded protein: CASSLRGYQETQYF.

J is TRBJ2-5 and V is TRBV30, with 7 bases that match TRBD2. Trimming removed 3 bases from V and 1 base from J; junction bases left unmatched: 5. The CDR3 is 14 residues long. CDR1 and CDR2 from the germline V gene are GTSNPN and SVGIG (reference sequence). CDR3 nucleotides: TGTGCCTGGAGCGAGGGAGGGCTCCAAGAGACCCAGTACTTC. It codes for CAWSEGGLQETQYF. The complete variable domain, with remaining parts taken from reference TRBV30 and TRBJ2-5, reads SQTIHQWPATLVQPVGSPLSLECTVEGTSNPNLYWYRQAAGRGLQLLFYSVGIGQISSEVPQNLSASRPQDRQFILSSKKLLLSDSGFYLCAWSEGGLQETQYFGPGTRLLVL.

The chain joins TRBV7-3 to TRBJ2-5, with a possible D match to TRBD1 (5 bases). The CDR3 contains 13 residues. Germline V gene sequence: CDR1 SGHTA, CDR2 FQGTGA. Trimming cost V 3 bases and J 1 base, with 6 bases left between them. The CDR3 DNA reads TGTGCCAGCAGCTTCACAGGCCAAGAGACCCAGTACTTC. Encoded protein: CASSFTGQETQYF.

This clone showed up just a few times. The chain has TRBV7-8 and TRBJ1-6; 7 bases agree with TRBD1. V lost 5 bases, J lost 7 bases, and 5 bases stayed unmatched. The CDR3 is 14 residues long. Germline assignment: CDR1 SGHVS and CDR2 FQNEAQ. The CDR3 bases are TGTGCCAGCAGCAAGGGACAGCGGAATTCACCCCTCCACTTT. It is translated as CASSKGQRNSPLHF. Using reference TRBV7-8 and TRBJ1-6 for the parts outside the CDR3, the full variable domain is GAGVSQSPRYKVAKRGQDVALRCDPISGHVSLFWYQQALGQGPEFLTYFQNEAQLDKSGLPSDRFFAERPEGSVSTLKIQRTQQEDSAVYLCASSKGQRNSPLHFGNGTRLTVT.

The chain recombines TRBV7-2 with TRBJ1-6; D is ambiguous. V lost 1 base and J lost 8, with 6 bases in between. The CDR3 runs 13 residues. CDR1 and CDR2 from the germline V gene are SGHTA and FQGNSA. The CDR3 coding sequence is TGTGCCAGCAGCTTAGACGCAGATTCACCCCTCCACTTT. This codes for CASSLDADSPLHF.

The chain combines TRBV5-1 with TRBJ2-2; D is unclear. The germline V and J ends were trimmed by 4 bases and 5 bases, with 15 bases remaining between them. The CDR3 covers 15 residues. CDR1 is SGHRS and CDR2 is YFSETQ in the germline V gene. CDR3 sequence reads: CASSPRRLSTGELFF. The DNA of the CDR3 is TGCGCCAGCAGCCCTAGACGTTTGTCAACCGGGGAGCTGTTTTTT.

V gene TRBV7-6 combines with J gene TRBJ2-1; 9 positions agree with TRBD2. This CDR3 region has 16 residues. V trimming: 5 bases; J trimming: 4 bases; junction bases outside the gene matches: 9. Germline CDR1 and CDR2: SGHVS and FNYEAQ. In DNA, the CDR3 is TGTGCCAGCAGCCCGTCCGAGACTAGCGGATACAATGAGCAGTTCTTC. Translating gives CASSPSETSGYNEQFF.

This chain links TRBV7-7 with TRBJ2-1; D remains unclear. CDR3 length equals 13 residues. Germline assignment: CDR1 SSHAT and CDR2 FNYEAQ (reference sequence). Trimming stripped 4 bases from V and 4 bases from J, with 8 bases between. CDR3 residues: CASSSDGYNEQFF. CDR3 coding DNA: TGTGCCAGCAGCTCCGATGGTTACAATGAGCAGTTCTTC.

DNA of the CDR3: TGTGCCAGCAGCCACGATGGAGCAGGGGGGCAGTTCTTC. Residues: CASSHDGAGGQFF. The chain couples TRBV7-8 to TRBJ2-1; the match to TRBD1 covers 7 bases. Unmatched junction bases numbered 10, after V lost 5 bases and J lost 12 bases. There are 13 residues in the CDR3. In germline, CDR1 is SGHVS, CDR2 FQNEAQ.

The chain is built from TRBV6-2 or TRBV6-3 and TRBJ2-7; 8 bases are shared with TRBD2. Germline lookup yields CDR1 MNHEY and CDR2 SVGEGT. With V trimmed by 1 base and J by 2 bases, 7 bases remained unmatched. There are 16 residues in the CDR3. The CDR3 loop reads CASSYLSAGGPYEQYF. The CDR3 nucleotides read TGTGCCAGCAGTTACTTGTCGGCGGGAGGCCCCTACGAGCAGTACTTC.

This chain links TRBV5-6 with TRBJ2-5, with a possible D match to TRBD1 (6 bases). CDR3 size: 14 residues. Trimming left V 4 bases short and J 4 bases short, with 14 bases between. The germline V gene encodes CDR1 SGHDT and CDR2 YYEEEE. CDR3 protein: CASSPDRSGETQYF. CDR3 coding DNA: TGTGCCAGCAGCCCCGACAGGAGTGGAGAGACCCAGTACTTC.

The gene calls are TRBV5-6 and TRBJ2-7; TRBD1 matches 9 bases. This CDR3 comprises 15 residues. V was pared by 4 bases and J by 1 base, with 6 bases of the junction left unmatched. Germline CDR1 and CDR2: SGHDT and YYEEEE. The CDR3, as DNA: TGTGCCAGCAGCCCCCTGGGGACAGGGTCCTACGAGCAGTACTTC. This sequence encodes CASSPLGTGSYEQYF.

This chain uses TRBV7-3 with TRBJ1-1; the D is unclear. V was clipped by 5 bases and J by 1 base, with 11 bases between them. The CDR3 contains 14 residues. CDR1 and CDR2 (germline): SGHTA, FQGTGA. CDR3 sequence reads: CASSATPGNTEAFF. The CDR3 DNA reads TGTGCCAGCAGCGCCACCCCGGGGAACACTGAAGCTTTCTTT.